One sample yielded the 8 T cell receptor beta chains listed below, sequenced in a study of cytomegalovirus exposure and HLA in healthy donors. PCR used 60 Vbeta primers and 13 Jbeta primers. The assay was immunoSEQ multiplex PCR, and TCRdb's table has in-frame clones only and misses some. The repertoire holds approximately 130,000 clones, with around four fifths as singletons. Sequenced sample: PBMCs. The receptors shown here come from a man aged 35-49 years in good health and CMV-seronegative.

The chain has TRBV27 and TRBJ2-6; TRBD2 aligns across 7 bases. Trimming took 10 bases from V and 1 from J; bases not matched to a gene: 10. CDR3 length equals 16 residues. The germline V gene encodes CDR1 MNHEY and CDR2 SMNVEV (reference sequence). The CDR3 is CATQREGLSGANVLTF. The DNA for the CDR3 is TGTGCCACCCAGCGGGAAGGCCTATCTGGGGCCAACGTCCTGACTTTC.

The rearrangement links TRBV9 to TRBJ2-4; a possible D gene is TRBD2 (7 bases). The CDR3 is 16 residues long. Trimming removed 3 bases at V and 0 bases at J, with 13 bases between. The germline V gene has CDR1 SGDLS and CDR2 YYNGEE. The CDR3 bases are TGTGCCAGCAGCGCGACCGGGGGGCTAGCCAAAAACATTCAGTACTTC. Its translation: CASSATGGLAKNIQYF.

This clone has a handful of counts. CDR3 residues: CASSYRGSDADTQYF. DNA of the CDR3: TGTGCCAGCAGTTACAGGGGAAGTGACGCAGATACGCAGTATTTT. The rearrangement uses TRBV2 and TRBJ2-3, with 7 bases aligning to TRBD1. V dropped 5 bases and J dropped 4; count of bases not matched to a gene: 9. Germline V gene data show CDR1 as SNHLY and CDR2 as FYNNEI. The CDR3 runs 15 residues.

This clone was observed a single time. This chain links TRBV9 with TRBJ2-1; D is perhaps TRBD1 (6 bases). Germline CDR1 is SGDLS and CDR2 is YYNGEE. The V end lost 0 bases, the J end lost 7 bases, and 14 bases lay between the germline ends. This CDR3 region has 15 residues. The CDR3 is CASSVGQGIGNEQFF. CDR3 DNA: TGTGCCAGCAGCGTAGGGCAGGGGATAGGGAATGAGCAGTTCTTC.

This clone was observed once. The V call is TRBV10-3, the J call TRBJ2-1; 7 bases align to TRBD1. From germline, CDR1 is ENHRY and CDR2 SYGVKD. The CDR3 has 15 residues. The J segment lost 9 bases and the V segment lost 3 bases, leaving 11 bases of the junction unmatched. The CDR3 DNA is TGTGCCATCAGTGATCAAGGACAGGAGCGTTTTGAGCAGTTCTTC. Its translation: CAISDQGQERFEQFF.

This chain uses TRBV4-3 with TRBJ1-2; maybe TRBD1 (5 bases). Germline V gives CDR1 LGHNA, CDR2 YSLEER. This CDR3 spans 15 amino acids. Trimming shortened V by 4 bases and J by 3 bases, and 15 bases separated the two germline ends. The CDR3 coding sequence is TGCGCCAGCAGCCGCCAAGCATGGGGGGACTATGGCTACACCTTC. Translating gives CASSRQAWGDYGYTF.

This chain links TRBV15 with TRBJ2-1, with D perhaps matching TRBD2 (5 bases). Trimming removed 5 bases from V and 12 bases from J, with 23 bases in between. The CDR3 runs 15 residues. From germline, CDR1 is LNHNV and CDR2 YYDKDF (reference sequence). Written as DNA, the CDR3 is TGTGCCACCAGCTCACAAAGGACTGTCAAATACGGGCAGTTCTTC. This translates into CATSSQRTVKYGQFF.

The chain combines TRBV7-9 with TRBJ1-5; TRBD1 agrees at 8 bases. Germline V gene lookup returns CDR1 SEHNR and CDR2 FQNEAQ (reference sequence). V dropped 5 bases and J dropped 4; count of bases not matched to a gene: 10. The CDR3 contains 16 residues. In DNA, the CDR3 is TGTGCCAGCAGCCGTAAGACAGGGGAGGGGAATCAGCCCCAGCATTTT. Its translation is CASSRKTGEGNQPQHF.